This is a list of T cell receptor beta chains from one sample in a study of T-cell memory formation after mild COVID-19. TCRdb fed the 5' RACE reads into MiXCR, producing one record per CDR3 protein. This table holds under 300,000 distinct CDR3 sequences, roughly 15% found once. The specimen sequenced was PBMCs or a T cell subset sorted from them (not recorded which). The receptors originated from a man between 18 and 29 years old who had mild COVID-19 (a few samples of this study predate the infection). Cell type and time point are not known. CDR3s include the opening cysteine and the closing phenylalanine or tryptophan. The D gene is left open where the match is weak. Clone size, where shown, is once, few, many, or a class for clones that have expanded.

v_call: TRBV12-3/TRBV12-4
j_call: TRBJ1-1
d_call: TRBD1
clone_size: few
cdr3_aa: CASREGQGGPEAFF
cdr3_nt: TGTGCCAGCAGGGAGGGACAGGGAGGACCTGAAGCTTTCTTT

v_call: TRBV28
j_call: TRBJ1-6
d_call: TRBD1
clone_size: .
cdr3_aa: CASSPQGRGNSPLHF
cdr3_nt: TGTGCCAGCAGTCCACAGGGCAGGGGGAATTCACCCCTCCACTTT

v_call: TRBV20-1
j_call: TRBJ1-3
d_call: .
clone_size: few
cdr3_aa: CSARVWGTFGGPNLSSGNTIYF
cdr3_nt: TGCAGTGCTAGAGTCTGGGGGACATTCGGCGGACCCAACTTAAGCTCTGGAAACACCATATATTTT

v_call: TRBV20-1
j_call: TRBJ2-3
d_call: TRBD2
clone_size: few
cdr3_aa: CSAREAGEPDTQYF
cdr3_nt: TGCAGTGCTAGAGAAGCGGGAGAGCCAGATACGCAGTATTTT

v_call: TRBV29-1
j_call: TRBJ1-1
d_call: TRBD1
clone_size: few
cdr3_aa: CSVRQGREAFF
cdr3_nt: TGCAGCGTTCGACAGGGGCGAGAGGCTTTCTTT

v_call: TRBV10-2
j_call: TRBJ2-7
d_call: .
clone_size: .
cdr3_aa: CASSELTRSHEQYF
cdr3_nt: TGCGCCAGCAGTGAGTTGACTAGGTCCCACGAGCAGTACTTC

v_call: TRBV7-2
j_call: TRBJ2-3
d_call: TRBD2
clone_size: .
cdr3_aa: CASREAGYTQYF
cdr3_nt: TGTGCCAGCAGGGAAGCGGGATATACGCAGTATTTT

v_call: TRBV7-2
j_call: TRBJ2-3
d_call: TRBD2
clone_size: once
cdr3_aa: CARNPRLAGSTDTQYF
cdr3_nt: TGTGCCAGGAACCCCCGGCTAGCGGGGAGCACAGATACGCAGTATTTT

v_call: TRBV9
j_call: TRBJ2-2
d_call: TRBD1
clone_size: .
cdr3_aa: CASSLRQGAYTGELFF
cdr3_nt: TGTGCCAGCAGCCTACGACAGGGGGCTTACACCGGGGAGCTGTTTTTT

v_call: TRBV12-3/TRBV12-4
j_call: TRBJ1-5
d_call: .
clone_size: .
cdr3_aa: CASSFAGSGNQPQHF
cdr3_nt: TGTGCCAGCAGTTTTGCAGGGTCGGGGAATCAGCCCCAGCATTTT

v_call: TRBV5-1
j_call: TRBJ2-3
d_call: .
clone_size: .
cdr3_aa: CASSPSDTDTQYF
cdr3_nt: TGCGCCAGCAGCCCCTCAGACACAGATACGCAGTATTTT

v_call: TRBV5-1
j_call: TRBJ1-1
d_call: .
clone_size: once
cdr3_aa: CASSLDLGTEAFF
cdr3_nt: TGCGCCAGCAGCTTGGATCTCGGGACTGAAGCTTTCTTT

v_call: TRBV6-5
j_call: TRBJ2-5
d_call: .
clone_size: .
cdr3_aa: CASSYFGTQETQYF
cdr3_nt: TGTGCCAGCAGTTACTTTGGGACCCAAGAGACCCAGTACTTC

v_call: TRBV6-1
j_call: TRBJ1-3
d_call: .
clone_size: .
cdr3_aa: CASSGWTPRENTIYF
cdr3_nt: TGTGCCAGCAGTGGGTGGACACCAAGGGAAAACACCATATATTTT

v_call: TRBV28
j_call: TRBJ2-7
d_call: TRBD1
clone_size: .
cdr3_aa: CASNIPGGQGGHEQYF
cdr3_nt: TGTGCCAGCAACATTCCTGGGGGACAGGGTGGCCACGAGCAGTACTTC

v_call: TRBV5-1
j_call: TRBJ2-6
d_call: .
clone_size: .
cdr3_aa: CASSLRLGGSGANVLTF
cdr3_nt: TGCGCCAGCAGCTTGAGGTTGGGGGGCTCTGGGGCCAACGTCCTGACTTTC

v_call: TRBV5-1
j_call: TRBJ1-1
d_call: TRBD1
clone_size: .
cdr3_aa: CASSAGTGSGGAFF
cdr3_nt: TGCGCCAGCAGCGCCGGGACAGGGAGTGGTGGAGCTTTCTTT

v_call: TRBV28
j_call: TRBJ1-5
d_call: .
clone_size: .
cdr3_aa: CTTSRSGEPQHF
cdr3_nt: TGTACCACCAGTAGATCGGGGGAGCCCCAGCATTTT

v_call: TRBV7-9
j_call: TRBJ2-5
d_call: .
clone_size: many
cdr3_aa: CASTDLWAETQYF
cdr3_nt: TGTGCCAGCACCGACCTTTGGGCGGAGACCCAGTACTTC

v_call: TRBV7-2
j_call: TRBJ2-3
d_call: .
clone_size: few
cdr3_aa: CASSPRGTGGRTDTQYF
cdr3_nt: TGTGCCAGCAGCCCGCGGGGGACAGGAGGAAGGACAGATACGCAGTATTTT

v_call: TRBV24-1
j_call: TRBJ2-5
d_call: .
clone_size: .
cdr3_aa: CATSDLGDETQYF
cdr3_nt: TGTGCCACCAGTGATTTGGGTGACGAGACCCAGTACTTC

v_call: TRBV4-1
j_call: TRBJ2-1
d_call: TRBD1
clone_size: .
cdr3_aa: CASSHPGQGDNEQFF
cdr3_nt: TGCGCCAGCAGCCACCCGGGACAGGGAGACAATGAGCAGTTCTTC

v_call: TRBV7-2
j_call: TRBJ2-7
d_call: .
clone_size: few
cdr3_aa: CASTTGTRYEQYF
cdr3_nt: TGTGCCAGCACCACCGGGACACGGTACGAGCAGTACTTC

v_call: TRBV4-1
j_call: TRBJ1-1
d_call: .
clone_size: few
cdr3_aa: CASSQSVGEAFF
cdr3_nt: TGCGCCAGCAGCCAATCGGTGGGAGAAGCTTTCTTT

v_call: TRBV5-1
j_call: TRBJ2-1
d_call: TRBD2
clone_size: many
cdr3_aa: CASSLGGAGGYEQFF
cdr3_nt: TGCGCCAGCAGCCTCGGCGGGGCGGGGGGATATGAGCAGTTCTTC

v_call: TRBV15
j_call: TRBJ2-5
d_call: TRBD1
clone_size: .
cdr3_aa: CATSRDYPGTGDETQYF
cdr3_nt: TGTGCCACCAGCAGAGATTATCCCGGGACAGGGGATGAGACCCAGTACTTC

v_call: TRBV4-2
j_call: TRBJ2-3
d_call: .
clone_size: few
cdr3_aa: CASSQEGGGGPDTQYF
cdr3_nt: TGTGCCAGCAGCCAAGAAGGTGGCGGGGGCCCAGATACGCAGTATTTT

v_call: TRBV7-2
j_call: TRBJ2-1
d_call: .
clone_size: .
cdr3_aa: CASSLERVQFF
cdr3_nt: TGTGCCAGCAGCTTAGAACGAGTGCAGTTCTTC

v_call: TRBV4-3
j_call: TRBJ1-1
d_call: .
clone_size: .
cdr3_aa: CASSQEPGTEAFF
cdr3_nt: TGCGCCAGCAGCCAAGAGCCCGGGACTGAAGCTTTCTTT

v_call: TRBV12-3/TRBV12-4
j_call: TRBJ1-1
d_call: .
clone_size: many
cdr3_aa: CASSPGSGTEAFF
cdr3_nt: TGTGCCAGCAGCCCAGGGTCGGGCACTGAAGCTTTCTTT

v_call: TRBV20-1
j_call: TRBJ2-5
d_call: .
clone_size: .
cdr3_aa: CSARGQSQETQYF
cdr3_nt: TGCAGTGCTAGGGGGCAGAGCCAAGAGACCCAGTACTTC

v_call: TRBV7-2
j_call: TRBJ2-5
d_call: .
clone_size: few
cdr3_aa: CASSSTRAWETQYF
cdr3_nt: TGTGCCAGCAGCTCTACCAGAGCTTGGGAGACCCAGTACTTC

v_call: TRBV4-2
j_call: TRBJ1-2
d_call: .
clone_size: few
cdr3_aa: CASSQEENYGYTF
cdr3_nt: TGTGCCAGCAGCCAAGAAGAAAACTATGGCTACACCTTC

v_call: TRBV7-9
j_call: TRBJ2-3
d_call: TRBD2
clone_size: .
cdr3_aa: CASSFLAGGLRGTQYF
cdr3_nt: TGTGCCAGCAGCTTCCTAGCGGGGGGCCTCCGGGGTACGCAGTATTTT

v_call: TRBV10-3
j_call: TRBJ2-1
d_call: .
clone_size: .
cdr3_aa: CAISELGGGYNEQFF
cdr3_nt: TGTGCCATCAGTGAGTTGGGGGGCGGCTACAATGAGCAGTTCTTC

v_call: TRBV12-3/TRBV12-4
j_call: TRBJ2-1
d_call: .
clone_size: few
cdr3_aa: CASSDYRDQDEQFF
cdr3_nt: TGTGCCAGCAGTGACTACAGGGATCAGGATGAGCAGTTCTTC

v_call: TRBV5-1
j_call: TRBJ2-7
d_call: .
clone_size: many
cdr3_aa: CASSLGTYEQYF
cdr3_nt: TGCGCCAGCAGCCTAGGGACTTACGAGCAGTACTTC

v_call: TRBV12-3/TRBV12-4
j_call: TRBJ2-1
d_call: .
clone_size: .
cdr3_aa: CASALRDRSYNEQFF
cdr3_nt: TGTGCCAGCGCTCTTAGGGATAGGTCCTACAATGAGCAGTTCTTC

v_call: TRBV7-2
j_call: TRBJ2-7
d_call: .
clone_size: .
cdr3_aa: CASSPRPLTGPPTYEQYF
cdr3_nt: TGTGCCAGCAGCCCACGCCCCCTAACGGGCCCACCTACCTACGAGCAGTACTTC

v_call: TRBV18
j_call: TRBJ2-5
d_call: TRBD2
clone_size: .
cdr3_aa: CASSWTRILETQYF
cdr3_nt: TGTGCCAGCTCCTGGACTAGGATACTCGAGACCCAGTACTTC

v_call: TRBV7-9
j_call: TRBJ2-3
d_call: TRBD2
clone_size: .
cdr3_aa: CASSTNLMGGSTDTQYF
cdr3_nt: TGTGCCAGCAGCACAAACTTAATGGGGGGGAGCACAGATACGCAGTATTTT

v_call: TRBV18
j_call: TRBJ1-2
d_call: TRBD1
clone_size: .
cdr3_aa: CASSPQGAGDGYTF
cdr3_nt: TGTGCCAGCTCACCCCAGGGGGCTGGAGATGGCTACACCTTC

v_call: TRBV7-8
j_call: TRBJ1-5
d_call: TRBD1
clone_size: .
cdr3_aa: CASSLGGGRVGQPQHF
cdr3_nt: TGTGCCAGCAGCTTAGGAGGGGGCAGGGTCGGACAGCCCCAGCATTTT

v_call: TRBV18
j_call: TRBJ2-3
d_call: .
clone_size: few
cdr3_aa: CASSPSPGTDTQYF
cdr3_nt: TGTGCCAGCTCACCTTCCCCCGGCACAGATACGCAGTATTTT

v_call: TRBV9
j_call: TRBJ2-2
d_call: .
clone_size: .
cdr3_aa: CASRGTSITGELFF
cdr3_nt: TGTGCCAGCAGAGGGACATCGATCACCGGGGAGCTGTTTTTT

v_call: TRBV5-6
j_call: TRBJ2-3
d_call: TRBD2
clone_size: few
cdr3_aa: CASSLGQRGEYF
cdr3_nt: TGTGCCAGCAGCTTAGGCCAGCGGGGCGAGTATTTT

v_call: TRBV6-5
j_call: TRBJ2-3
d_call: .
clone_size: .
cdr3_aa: CASSSSRGPDTQYF
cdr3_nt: TGTGCCAGCAGTTCTTCTAGGGGACCCGATACGCAGTATTTT

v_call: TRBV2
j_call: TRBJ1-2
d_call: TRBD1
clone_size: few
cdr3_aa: CASSHDSGQGAYYGYTF
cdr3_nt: TGTGCCAGCAGTCACGACTCGGGACAGGGGGCGTACTATGGCTACACCTTC

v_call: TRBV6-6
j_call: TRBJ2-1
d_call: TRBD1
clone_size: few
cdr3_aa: CASRTGTYNEQFF
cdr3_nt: TGTGCCAGTCGGACAGGTACCTACAATGAGCAGTTCTTC

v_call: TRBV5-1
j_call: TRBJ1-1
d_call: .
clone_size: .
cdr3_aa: CASSLGSGANTEAFF
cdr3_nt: TGCGCCAGCAGCTTGGGTTCAGGGGCGAACACTGAAGCTTTCTTT

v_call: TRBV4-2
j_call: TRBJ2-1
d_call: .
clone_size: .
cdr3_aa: CASSQDGVGLQQFF
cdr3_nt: TGTGCCAGCAGCCAAGATGGGGTGGGGCTACAGCAGTTCTTC

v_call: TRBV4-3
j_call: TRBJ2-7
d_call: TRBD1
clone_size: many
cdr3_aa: CASSQMTGLSYEQYF
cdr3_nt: TGCGCCAGCAGCCAAATGACAGGGCTATCCTACGAGCAGTACTTC

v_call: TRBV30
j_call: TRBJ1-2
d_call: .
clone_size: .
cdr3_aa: CAWSVQGIYGYTF
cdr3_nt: TGTGCCTGGAGTGTACAGGGAATATATGGCTACACCTTC

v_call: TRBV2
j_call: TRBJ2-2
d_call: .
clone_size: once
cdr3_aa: CASSVASHVGELFF
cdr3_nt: TGTGCCAGCAGTGTCGCCTCACATGTAGGGGAGCTGTTTTTT

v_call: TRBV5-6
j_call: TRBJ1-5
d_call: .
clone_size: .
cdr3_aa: CASSPAPNQPQHF
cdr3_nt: TGTGCCAGCAGCCCGGCTCCCAATCAGCCCCAGCATTTT